The clone carrying this T cell receptor (beta chain) has more than one count but fewer than ten. CDR1 and CDR2 (germline): SNHLY, FYNNEI. V was clipped by 7 bases and J by 3 bases, with 16 bases between them. The CDR3 extends over 15 amino acids. TCRdb itself ran the RT-PCR reads through MiXCR, one entry per CDR3 protein. The table shows hundreds of thousands of distinct CDR3 sequences, with 14% occurring only once. The sequenced material came from memory CD4+ T cells from blood. The clonotype originates from a female donor in good health, serving as a healthy control. The rearrangement links TRBV2 to TRBJ1-5; the D is unclear. CDR3 region: CASTIGRDYNQPQHF. CDR3 nucleotides: TGTGCCAGCACTATTGGCAGAGATTACAATCAGCCCCAGCATTTT.